This T cell receptor beta chain was retrieved from a study of T cells after yellow fever vaccination. Study-level points and caveats: Some clonotypes, a small share, were shared between CD4 and CD8 compartments. On re-exposure, the response was weaker but peaked faster, at day 5 versus 15. Subsequent to the booster, the majority of primary-vaccination clones reappeared (96% CD4, 85% to 90% CD8).

CDR3 length equals 12 residues. Germline-derived CDR1 and CDR2 are DFQATT and SNEGSKA (reference sequence). As regards this clonotype: As yet, its antigen is unknown.

5'RACE template switching generated TCR cDNA, adding a universal primer site and UMIs. TCRdb itself ran the 5' RACE reads through MiXCR, one entry per CDR3 protein. The sample holds some 400,000 distinct CDR3 sequences, approximately 5.7% seen once. The sample here was PBMCs, taken 5 days after the yellow fever booster vaccination. The V and J genes are TRBV20-1 and TRBJ2-7, with D hard to call. The TCR originated in a man under 40 who received the YFV17D yellow fever vaccine. CDR3 in amino acids: CSAILSDYEQYF. The DNA of the CDR3 is TGCAGCGCAATTTTGTCTGACTACGAGCAGTACTTC.